The 8 T cell receptor beta chains below all came from one sample that was sequenced in a study of response to subunit inactivated influenza vaccine. One entry per CDR3 protein results from TCRdb running MiXCR on the RT-PCR reads. Found here are 450,000 to 500,000 distinct CDR3 sequences, roughly 11% of them singletons; the top ten hold 12%. The source was PBMCs from blood, collected about 40 days after vaccination. These receptors were collected from a man in his fifties or sixties who received an inactivated influenza vaccine.

This clonotype was recorded a few times. The chain couples TRBV11-2 to TRBJ2-7, with TRBD2 matching over 8 bases. Germline V gene sequence: CDR1 SGHAT, CDR2 FQNNGV. This CDR3 spans 14 amino acids. V gave up 5 bases and J gave up 6 bases; unmatched junction bases: 9. CDR3 residues: CASSVAGNRREQYF. CDR3 coding DNA: TGTGCCAGCAGCGTAGCGGGGAATCGTCGCGAGCAGTACTTC.

V usage is TRBV20-1 and J usage is TRBJ2-7; 10 positions match TRBD1. The CDR3 runs to 15 residues. Germline V gene data show CDR1 as DFQATT and CDR2 as SNEGSKA (reference sequence). Trimming at V came to 0 bases and at J to 1 base, leaving 3 bases not matched to a gene. The CDR3 DNA follows: TGCAGTGCTAGAGACCGGGACAGGGGTTCCTACGAGCAGTACTTC. Its protein product is CSARDRDRGSYEQYF.

In this sample, this clonotype turned up a few times. The chain is built from TRBV6-5 and TRBJ1-4, with D hard to call. This CDR3 comprises 15 residues. Germline V CDR1 and CDR2: MNHEY, SVGAGI. V was clipped by 2 bases and J by 8 bases, with 15 bases between them. The CDR3 DNA reads TGTGCCAGCAGTTACCACCCCGGCGGCGGGGAAAAACTGTTTTTT. This translates into CASSYHPGGGEKLFF.

Many counts were recorded for this clonotype. The J gene is TRBJ2-5, the V gene TRBV14, with D perhaps being TRBD1 or TRBD2 (5 bases each). The V gene's germline CDR1 is SGHDN and CDR2 FVKESK. CDR3 size: 16 residues. The V and J ends lost 4 bases and 0 bases respectively, with 15 bases between them. CDR3 sequence reads: CASSPVRGRYQETQYF. Written as DNA, the CDR3 is TGTGCCAGCAGCCCTGTGAGGGGCCGATACCAAGAGACCCAGTACTTC.

This clonotype was observed a few times. CDR3 nucleotides: TGTGCCAGCAGCTTACCTCAAAACCCAGGGGGCTCGCTGTCCTACAATGAGCAGTTCTTC. Its protein product is CASSLPQNPGGSLSYNEQFF. The rearrangement joins TRBV7-8 to TRBJ2-1; TRBD1 aligns across 8 bases. From germline, CDR1 is SGHVS and CDR2 FQNEAQ. The trim removed 2 bases at V and 1 base at J, leaving 16 bases unmatched. CDR3 size: 20 residues.

The sample holds a few counts of this clonotype. J is TRBJ2-2 and V is TRBV11-3; D unresolved. Trimming stripped 2 bases from V and 4 bases from J, with 14 bases between. This CDR3 region has 16 residues. Germline V gene data show CDR1 as SGHNT and CDR2 as YENEEA. In DNA form, the CDR3 reads TGTGCCAGCAGCTTACGCCACGGGTCGGGCACCGGGGAGCTGTTTTTT. It codes for CASSLRHGSGTGELFF.

This clonotype was seen a few times. The genes are TRBV4-1 and TRBJ1-3; D is unclear. Germline CDR1 reads MGHRA; CDR2 reads YSYEKL. V dropped 0 bases and J dropped 3 bases, with 9 bases sitting between them. The CDR3 loop spans 15 amino acids. The CDR3 region has the DNA TGCGCCAGCAGCCAAGATGAGAGTTTTGGAAACACCATATATTTT. This translates into CASSQDESFGNTIYF.

This clonotype was found a few times. CDR3 DNA: TGTGCCAGCAGCTCCGGTCGGGTCCGCTCCTACAATGAGCAGTTCTTC. Amino acids: CASSSGRVRSYNEQFF. The chain employs TRBV7-9 and TRBJ2-1; no clear D gene. V was pared by 4 bases and J by 0 bases, with 13 bases between. From germline, CDR1 is SEHNR and CDR2 FQNEAQ (reference sequence). The CDR3 spans 16 residues.